This T cell receptor (beta chain) was sequenced in a study of shared clonotypes between healthy human individuals. For sorted subsets, 150 to 200 ng DNA per replicate equaled roughly 30,000 T cell genomes. Sequencing used immunoSEQ multiplex PCR; TCRdb keeps in-frame clones, though not all of them. This table holds about 690,000 clones, less than 95% found once. On this clone: What it binds is unknown.

Trimming took 5 bases from V and 7 from J, leaving 21 bases between them. This CDR3 comprises 15 residues. Germline V gene lookup returns CDR1 ENHRY and CDR2 SYGVKD. Whole-study findings and limits: The study found 4.5% to 5% of naive CD4 clonotypes shared across a handful of donors.

The specimen was memory CD8+ T cells from PBMCs. Subset here: CD45RO+ cells pooled with CCR7-negative TemRA cells. The source is a man between 18 and 35 years old in good health. Some clones in this sample may be carry-over from other donors' samples. The chain has TRBV10-3 and TRBJ2-7; the D gene could be TRBD1 or TRBD2 (7 bases each). The CDR3 region is CAISTTGRAGREQYF. The DNA of the CDR3 is TGTGCCATCAGTACGACAGGGAGGGCCGGCAGGGAGCAGTACTTC.